These 22 T cell receptor beta chains came from one sample sequenced in a study of cytomegalovirus exposure and HLA in healthy donors. The PCR employed 60 Vbeta primers together with 13 Jbeta primers. Sequencing used immunoSEQ multiplex PCR; TCRdb keeps in-frame clones, though not all of them. The sample lists about 160,000 clones; 77% were seen once. Sequencing was performed on PBMCs. Source of these receptors: a man younger than 45 in good health and CMV-seropositive.

The chain couples TRBV9 to TRBJ2-7; 7 bases agree with TRBD2. The length of the CDR3 is 13 residues. The germline gives CDR1 SGDLS, CDR2 YYNGEE. The V and J ends lost 1 base and 6 bases, in that order; junction bases with no gene match: 4. DNA for the CDR3: TGTGCCAGCAGCGTAACTAGCGATGGCGAGCAGTACTTC. Protein sequence: CASSVTSDGEQYF.

This rearrangement joins TRBV5-5 to TRBJ1-6; TRBD1 might be the D (5 bases). Trimming removed 6 bases at V and 5 bases at J, with 15 bases between. The CDR3 loop spans 15 amino acids. Germline CDR1 reads SGHKS; CDR2 reads YYEKEE (reference sequence). The CDR3 DNA follows: TGTGCCAGCACCACAGGCGGAAATAATAATTCACCCCTCCACTTT. Translating it yields CASTTGGNNNSPLHF.

This chain links TRBV6-5 with TRBJ2-2; 9 positions agree with TRBD1. The CDR3 extends over 15 amino acids. Germline trimming cut 4 bases from V and 7 bases from J; bases unmatched to any gene: 7. From germline, CDR1 is MNHEY and CDR2 SVGAGI. The CDR3 DNA sequence: TGTGCCAGCAGTTCAGGACAGGGGAGGGGCGGGGAGCTGTTTTTT. Amino acids: CASSSGQGRGGELFF.

V is TRBV6-5 and J is TRBJ2-7; the match to TRBD2 covers 9 bases. The CDR3 is made up of 13 amino acids. CDR1 and CDR2 from the germline V gene are MNHEY and SVGAGI. The J segment lost 4 bases and the V segment lost 7 bases, leaving 5 bases of the junction unmatched. CDR3 sequence: CASTGSGGYEQYF. The CDR3 DNA sequence: TGTGCCAGCACCGGTAGCGGGGGTTACGAGCAGTACTTC.

V and J are TRBV5-4 and TRBJ2-7, with D perhaps TRBD1 (6 bases). The V gene lost 0 bases and the J gene lost 0 bases, with 7 bases spanning the gap. There are 14 residues in the CDR3. Germline CDR1 is SGHNT and CDR2 is YYREEE (reference sequence). The CDR3 bases are TGTGCCAGCAGCTTGGCCAGGGGCTCCTACGAGCAGTACTTC. Encoded protein: CASSLARGSYEQYF.

The chain combines TRBV7-3 with TRBJ2-5; TRBD2 aligns across 10 bases. Germline V gives CDR1 SGHTA, CDR2 FQGTGA. CDR3 length equals 15 residues. Trimming took 3 bases from V and 0 from J; bases not matched to a gene: 1. CDR3 coding DNA: TGTGCCAGCAGCTTTACTAGCGGGGACCAAGAGACCCAGTACTTC. This translates into CASSFTSGDQETQYF.

The rearrangement joins TRBV9 to TRBJ2-7; D is perhaps TRBD1 (6 bases). V was clipped by 1 base and J by 2 bases, with 13 bases between them. Germline V gives CDR1 SGDLS, CDR2 YYNGEE. The CDR3 covers 15 residues. As DNA, the CDR3 is TGTGCCAGCAGCGTATCTGGGACACGAGCCTACGAGCAGTACTTC. Protein sequence: CASSVSGTRAYEQYF.

The CDR3 spells CASSLSGGGQNTEAFF. In DNA, the CDR3 is TGTGCCAGCAGCTTATCTGGCGGGGGACAGAACACTGAAGCTTTCTTT. The chain uses TRBV7-9 and TRBJ1-1, with D perhaps TRBD1 (6 bases). V was clipped by 2 bases and J by 1 base, with 14 bases between them. The CDR3 spans 16 residues. In germline, CDR1 is SEHNR, CDR2 FQNEAQ (reference sequence).

This rearrangement joins TRBV30 to TRBJ1-2; no clear D. Trimming left V 2 bases short and J 3 bases short, with 10 bases between. From germline, CDR1 is GTSNPN and CDR2 SVGIG (reference sequence). The CDR3 has 13 residues. CDR3 DNA sequence: TGTGCCTGGAGTAGCTGGGCCTACTATGGCTACACCTTC. Translated: CAWSSWAYYGYTF.

This clone was seen more than once but under ten times. The rearrangement joins TRBV6-6 to TRBJ1-1, with unresolved D. V was pared by 5 bases and J by 6 bases, with 10 bases between. CDR3 length equals 12 residues. Per germline, CDR1 MNHNY and CDR2 SVGAGI (reference sequence). This CDR3 is CASSKVGAEAFF. In DNA form, the CDR3 reads TGTGCCAGCAGTAAAGTGGGAGCTGAAGCTTTCTTT.

The CDR3 loop reads CASSPGGSYEQYF. The CDR3 nucleotides are TGTGCCAGCAGCCCGGGGGGATCCTACGAGCAGTACTTC. The chain is built from TRBV11-3 and TRBJ2-7, with 7 bases that match TRBD2. The CDR3 is made up of 13 amino acids. CDR1 and CDR2 from the germline V gene are SGHNT and YENEEA. V lost 5 bases to trimming and J lost 1 base; unmatched junction nucleotides: 2.

Only a few counts were recorded for this clone. The chain couples TRBV2 to TRBJ2-1; TRBD2 matches 9 bases. Germline CDR1 reads SNHLY; CDR2 reads FYNNEI. This CDR3 is 17 amino acids long. V gave up 3 bases and J gave up 4 bases; unmatched junction bases: 10. Here the CDR3 reads CASSDLFGSGGYNEQFF. CDR3 DNA: TGTGCCAGCAGTGATCTCTTTGGGAGCGGGGGGTACAATGAGCAGTTCTTC.

This clone was found a few times. V is TRBV30 and J is TRBJ2-7; 8 bases align to TRBD1. Germline trimming cut 2 bases from V and 6 bases from J; bases unmatched to any gene: 3. Germline CDR1 and CDR2: GTSNPN and SVGIG (reference sequence). There are 12 residues in the CDR3. Here the CDR3 reads CAWSQQGVEQYF. CDR3 DNA: TGTGCCTGGAGTCAACAGGGGGTCGAGCAGTACTTC.

This chain links TRBV5-1 with TRBJ2-7; D is possibly TRBD2 (6 bases). V dropped 2 bases and J dropped 2 bases, with 8 bases sitting between them. This CDR3 spans 13 amino acids. In germline, CDR1 is SGHRS, CDR2 YFSETQ. The CDR3 is CASSFGSAYEQYF. The CDR3 coding sequence is TGCGCCAGCAGCTTCGGGAGCGCCTACGAGCAGTACTTC.

The rearrangement joins TRBV5-1 to TRBJ1-5, with 7 nucleotides matching TRBD1. The CDR3 is made up of 15 amino acids. The germline V gene has CDR1 SGHRS and CDR2 YFSETQ. V lost 0 bases to trimming and J lost 4 bases; unmatched junction nucleotides: 4. CDR3 sequence reads: CASSLGAGGNQPQHF. The CDR3 region has the DNA TGCGCCAGCAGCTTGGGGGCAGGGGGGAATCAGCCCCAGCATTTT.

The count of this clone is one. The chain combines TRBV30 with TRBJ2-3, with D hard to call. The germline CDR1 and CDR2 sequences are GTSNPN and SVGIG (reference sequence). The length of the CDR3 is 15 residues. Trimming took off 0 bases at V and 0 bases at J, with 10 bases between the two ends. CDR3: CAWSVGVSSTDTQYF. The CDR3 DNA reads TGTGCCTGGAGTGTAGGAGTCTCTAGCACAGATACGCAGTATTTT.

The table lists this clone with a count of one. V and J are TRBV5-6 and TRBJ2-1; 11 bases match TRBD2. Unmatched junction bases numbered 3, after V lost 5 bases and J lost 2 bases. Germline V lookup: CDR1 SGHDT, CDR2 YYEEEE. The CDR3 is made up of 15 amino acids. DNA of the CDR3: TGTGCCAGCAGACTTAGCGGGGGGGCCTACAATGAGCAGTTCTTC. Translation: CASRLSGGAYNEQFF.

The chain has TRBV9 and TRBJ1-2; D possibly corresponds to TRBD1 (6 bases). CDR1 and CDR2 from the germline V gene are SGDLS and YYNGEE. CDR3 size: 15 residues. Trimming left V 0 bases short and J 0 bases short, with 9 bases between. The chain's CDR3 is CASSVGRGTNYGYTF. Here the CDR3 DNA reads TGTGCCAGCAGCGTAGGCAGGGGTACTAACTATGGCTACACCTTC. The variable domain in full, with the rest retrieved from reference TRBV9 and TRBJ1-2, is DSGVTQTPKHLITATGQRVTLRCSPRSGDLSVYWYQQSLDQGLQFLIQYYNGEERAKGNILERFSAQQFPDLHSELNLSSLELGDSALYFCASSVGRGTNYGYTFGSGTRLTVV.

The gene calls are TRBV30 and TRBJ1-1; no clear D gene. The CDR3 totals 13 residues. CDR1 is GTSNPN and CDR2 is SVGIG in the germline V gene (reference sequence). V lost 4 bases to trimming and J lost 0 bases, with 9 bases between them. This chain's CDR3 is CAWTEQLNTEAFF. In DNA, the CDR3 is TGTGCCTGGACGGAACAGCTGAACACTGAAGCTTTCTTT.

The chain combines TRBV7-6 with TRBJ2-7; a possible D gene is TRBD1 (5 bases). The CDR3 sequence is 14 residues long. Per germline, CDR1 SGHVS and CDR2 FNYEAQ. The V and J ends lost 3 bases and 0 bases respectively, with 9 bases between them. CDR3 in DNA: TGTGCCAGCAGCTTCGCCCAGGGCTCCTACGAGCAGTACTTC. Protein: CASSFAQGSYEQYF.

The V call is TRBV28, the J call TRBJ2-5; a possible D gene is TRBD2 (6 bases). Germline assignment: CDR1 MDHEN and CDR2 SYDVKM. This CDR3 comprises 11 residues. The V gene lost 5 bases and the J gene lost 9 bases, with 10 bases spanning the gap. The DNA for the CDR3 is TGTGCCAGCAGTACGGAGGGTGCCCAGTACTTC. Protein product: CASSTEGAQYF.

This clone has more than one count but fewer than ten. The chain carries TRBV6-5 and TRBJ1-4; D unresolved. CDR1 and CDR2 (germline): MNHEY, SVGAGI. Trimming shortened V by 2 bases and J by 8 bases, and 12 bases separated the two germline ends. This CDR3 comprises 14 residues. The CDR3 DNA reads as TGTGCCAGCAGTTACGATATACGGGGAGAAAAACTGTTTTTT. This codes for CASSYDIRGEKLFF.